The rows below give T cell receptor beta chains drawn from one sample of a study of identical twins. TCRdb re-called the 5' RACE reads through MiXCR, storing one row per CDR3 protein. The repertoire holds some 270,000 distinct CDR3 sequences, with about 9% as singletons. These records were also assigned to another study, of yellow fever vaccine responses in identical twins.

Input material: CD8+ T cells sorted from blood. The origin of the receptors is a woman in her late teens or twenties in good health. The CDR3 runs from the conserved cysteine through the conserved F or W. The D gene is left open where the match is weak. Clone size appears in some rows only: once, few, many, or a class for an expanded clone.

CDR3 protein	CDR3 DNA	clone size	J gene	V gene	D gene
CASSLFGIGNTEAFF	TGCGCCAGCAGCTTGTTCGGGATTGGGAACACTGAAGCTTTCTTT	many	TRBJ1-1	TRBV5-1	-
CASSVALYRDEQFF	TGTGCCAGCAGCGTAGCCCTCTATCGGGATGAGCAGTTCTTC	-	TRBJ2-1	TRBV9	-
CASSQAWEGKNIQYF	TGTGCCAGCAGCCAAGCCTGGGAAGGCAAAAACATTCAGTACTTC	-	TRBJ2-4	TRBV3-1	-
CASSLEGGRNTEAFF	TGTGCCAGCAGTTTAGAGGGGGGGAGGAACACTGAAGCTTTCTTT	-	TRBJ1-1	TRBV12-3/TRBV12-4	-
CSVEHTGANTGELFF	TGCAGCGTCGAACATACAGGGGCGAACACCGGGGAGCTGTTTTTT	few	TRBJ2-2	TRBV29-1	TRBD1
CASSSPVSGYEQYF	TGTGCCAGCAGTTCCCCTGTCAGTGGCTACGAGCAGTACTTC	many	TRBJ2-7	TRBV6-5	-
CASSLSGSAGNEQFF	TGTGCCAGCAGCTTGTCGGGCTCAGCAGGGAATGAGCAGTTCTTC	-	TRBJ2-1	TRBV5-4	-
CSTTQTGRRSTDTQYF	TGCAGTACAACACAGACAGGGCGGCGGAGCACAGATACGCAGTATTTT	-	TRBJ2-3	TRBV20-1	TRBD1
CASSLYRGQPQHF	TGTGCCAGCAGTTTGTACAGGGGACAGCCCCAGCATTTT	many	TRBJ1-5	TRBV12-3/TRBV12-4	TRBD1
CSGSDRVGGYTF	TGCAGCGGATCGGACAGGGTCGGTGGCTACACCTTC	few	TRBJ1-2	TRBV29-1	TRBD1
CSAKLTGNQPQHF	TGCAGTGCAAAATTGACAGGCAATCAGCCCCAGCATTTT	few	TRBJ1-5	TRBV20-1	-
CASSFQSGGDTQYF	TGTGCCAGCAGTTTCCAGAGCGGGGGAGATACGCAGTATTTT	many	TRBJ2-3	TRBV28	TRBD2
CATQGLTIEQFF	TGTGCCACCCAGGGGCTAACTATTGAGCAGTTCTTC	-	TRBJ2-1	TRBV10-3	-
CASSPSSWTGASNEQFF	TGTGCCAGCAGCCCCTCAAGCTGGACAGGGGCGTCGAATGAGCAGTTCTTC	many	TRBJ2-1	TRBV7-9	TRBD1
CSARGIGQEETQYF	TGCAGTGCTAGAGGTATCGGACAGGAAGAGACCCAGTACTTC	few	TRBJ2-5	TRBV20-1	TRBD1
CRAIRRQGDLGGDETQYF	TGCAGGGCTATCCGGCGGCAAGGGGACCTGGGGGGAGATGAGACCCAGTACTTC	once	TRBJ2-5	TRBV20-1	-
CASNEGWSTGELFF	TGCGCCAGCAACGAGGGGTGGAGTACCGGGGAGCTGTTTTTT	many	TRBJ2-2	TRBV5-1	-
CSVEESSGRTNEQFF	TGCAGCGTTGAAGAATCTAGCGGGAGAACGAATGAGCAGTTCTTC	many	TRBJ2-1	TRBV29-1	TRBD2
CASSPGTNSYEQYF	TGTGCCAGCAGCCCCGGGACGAACTCCTACGAGCAGTACTTC	many	TRBJ2-7	TRBV12-3/TRBV12-4	-
CATSDSGAGANVLTF	TGTGCCACCAGTGACTCAGGGGCTGGGGCCAACGTCCTGACTTTC	-	TRBJ2-6	TRBV24-1	-
CASSPTLRTVPADTQYF	TGTGCCAGCAGTCCAACATTAAGGACAGTTCCGGCAGATACGCAGTATTTT	-	TRBJ2-3	TRBV28	-
CASSLDEGPVEAFF	TGTGCCAGCAGCTTAGATGAGGGCCCCGTGGAAGCTTTCTTT	few	TRBJ1-1	TRBV7-9	-
CSAVTGAGQPQHF	TGCAGCGCCGTTACAGGGGCTGGTCAGCCCCAGCATTTT	few	TRBJ1-5	TRBV29-1	TRBD1
CSVGQGVNAYEQYF	TGCAGCGTTGGACAGGGAGTAAATGCCTACGAGCAGTACTTC	-	TRBJ2-7	TRBV29-1	TRBD1